This entry is about one TCR beta chain. Its cognate antigen is unknown. The data belong to a study of cytomegalovirus exposure and HLA in healthy donors. V shed 8 bases and J shed 7 bases, with 12 bases lying between them. CDR1 is SEHNR, CDR2 FQNEAQ, per germline (reference sequence). The CDR3 has 13 amino acids. General study findings and limits: Sequences of the TCR beta chain were said to predict the HLA-A and HLA-B alleles of most subjects accurately.

The PCR had 60 Vbeta and 13 Jbeta primers. The protocol was immunoSEQ multiplex PCR, while the TCRdb copy is restricted to in-frame clones and leaves out a portion. The profile shows roughly 260,000 clones, about 83% of them singletons. This chain links TRBV7-9 with TRBJ1-6, with D possibly TRBD1 on 5 matching bases. This clonotype was sampled from a woman in her thirties or forties in good health and CMV-seropositive. The sample was PBMCs. The CDR3 is CASRRGDNSPLHF. In DNA form, the CDR3 reads TGTGCCAGCCGACGGGGGGACAATTCACCCCTCCACTTT.